Below are 9 T cell receptor beta chains sequenced from a single sample in a study of blood T cell repertoires in COVID-19. Using immunoSEQ multiplex PCR, the repertoire was profiled, and TCRdb retains in-frame clones only, with some absent. Among some 250,000 clones listed, approximately 80% were seen once. Source material: peripheral blood. These receptors all stem from a man between 35 and 55 years old with acute or convalescent COVID-19.

The V and J genes are TRBV5-4 and TRBJ1-1, with 10 bases identical to TRBD1. Germline CDR1 is SGHNT and CDR2 is YYREEE (reference sequence). The CDR3 is made up of 15 amino acids. The V gene end was trimmed by 5 bases and the J gene end by 2 bases; junction bases not matched to a gene: 6. CDR3 nucleotide sequence: TGTGCCAGCAGGCGGGACAGGGGATCTAACACTGAAGCTTTCTTT. Protein sequence: CASRRDRGSNTEAFF.

The chain carries TRBV9 and TRBJ2-2, with a tentative D call TRBD1 (5 bases). The V end lost 0 bases, the J end lost 3 bases, and 9 bases lay between the germline ends. The germline CDR1 and CDR2 sequences are SGDLS and YYNGEE. The length of the CDR3 is 15 residues. The CDR3 protein is CASSVELGDTGELFF. CDR3 nucleotides: TGTGCCAGCAGCGTAGAGCTAGGGGACACCGGGGAGCTGTTTTTT.

This chain joins TRBV5-1 and TRBJ2-5; tentatively, D is TRBD2 (7 bases). Germline CDR1 reads SGHRS; CDR2 reads YFSETQ. This CDR3 spans 15 amino acids. Trimming cost V 3 bases and J 1 base, with 13 bases left between them. The CDR3 nucleotides are TGCGCCAGCAGCTCAACAGGGAGGGTCCAAGAGACCCAGTACTTC. This sequence encodes CASSSTGRVQETQYF. Full variable domain (missing parts from reference TRBV5-1 and TRBJ2-5): KAGVTQTPRYLIKTRGQQVTLSCSPISGHRSVSWYQQTPGQGLQFLFEYFSETQRNKGNFPGRFSGRQFSNSRSEMNVSTLELGDSALYLCASSSTGRVQETQYFGPGTRLLVL.

V is TRBV5-1 and J is TRBJ2-1; 7 bases line up with TRBD1. With V trimmed by 2 bases and J by 2 bases, 4 bases remained unmatched. Germline loops: CDR1 SGHRS, CDR2 YFSETQ. The CDR3 extends over 15 amino acids. The DNA of the CDR3 is TGCGCCAGCAGCTTCGGCCAGGGGGCCTACAATGAGCAGTTCTTC. This codes for CASSFGQGAYNEQFF.

V and J are TRBV11-1 and TRBJ1-1; no clear D. The CDR3 totals 15 residues. V was shortened by 1 base and J by 1 base, with 10 bases between the two germline ends. Per germline, CDR1 SGHAT and CDR2 FQDESV (reference sequence). The chain's CDR3 is CASSLGRSPNTEAFF. The DNA of the CDR3 is TGTGCCAGCAGCTTAGGACGGAGCCCGAACACTGAAGCTTTCTTT.

The chain links TRBV3-1 (or the pseudogene TRBV3-2) to TRBJ2-5, with TRBD2 as a possible D gene (5 bases). Germline values: CDR1 LGHDT, CDR2 YNNKEL (reference sequence). The CDR3 runs 14 residues. V dropped 6 bases and J dropped 5 bases, with 16 bases sitting between them. As DNA, the CDR3 is TGTGCCAGCAGTCTACGGGGTGTGGGGGAGACCCAGTACTTC. This sequence encodes CASSLRGVGETQYF.

This chain connects TRBV30 to TRBJ1-1; weak D call: TRBD1 (5 bases). V lost 2 bases, J lost 1 base, and 11 bases lay in between. Germline V lookup: CDR1 GTSNPN, CDR2 SVGIG (reference sequence). CDR3 size: 14 residues. In DNA form, the CDR3 reads TGTGCCTGGAGTCACAGGCCGTCGAACACTGAAGCTTTCTTT. Its protein product is CAWSHRPSNTEAFF.

This chain uses TRBV18 with TRBJ1-5; no firm D call. The length of the CDR3 is 14 residues. Trimming shortened V by 2 bases and J by 4 bases, and 9 bases separated the two germline ends. Germline CDR1 KGHSH, CDR2 LQKENI. The CDR3 sequence is CASSPDGGNQPQHF. The CDR3 nucleotides are TGTGCCAGCTCACCAGATGGCGGTAATCAGCCCCAGCATTTT.

The chain employs TRBV19 and TRBJ1-1, with D unresolved. Germline V lookup: CDR1 LNHDA, CDR2 SQIVND (reference sequence). The CDR3 is 14 amino acids. V shed 4 bases and J shed 4 bases, with 13 bases lying between them. In DNA, the CDR3 is TGTGCCAGTAGTACCTTCACGCAGTCCACTGAAGCTTTCTTT. This gives the protein CASSTFTQSTEAFF.